The 20 T cell receptor beta chains below all came from one sample that was sequenced in a study of cytomegalovirus exposure and HLA in healthy donors. Primers for the PCR totalled 60 Vbeta and 13 Jbeta. Sequencing was performed with immunoSEQ multiplex PCR; in TCRdb, only in-frame clones are kept and a portion is missing. The sample data list about 150,000 clones. What was sequenced was PBMCs. The receptors derive from a man aged 30-40 years in good health and CMV-seronegative.

The V and J genes are TRBV28 and TRBJ2-3, with 8 bases lining up with TRBD2. This CDR3 spans 14 amino acids. V lost 5 bases and J lost 2; bases outside the gene matches: 3. CDR1 is MDHEN and CDR2 is SYDVKM in the germline V gene. As DNA, the CDR3 is TGTGCCAGCAGTCGAGCGGGGGACACAGATACGCAGTATTTT. Residues: CASSRAGDTDTQYF.

The chain joins TRBV28 to TRBJ2-6; possibly TRBD2 for D (6 bases). Germline V gene data show CDR1 as MDHEN and CDR2 as SYDVKM. The CDR3 loop spans 15 amino acids. V lost 8 bases and J 2 bases, leaving 13 bases between the germline ends. Written as DNA, the CDR3 is TGTGCCAGCTACTCCGGGAGCCCTGGGGCCAACGTCCTGACTTTC. Its protein product is CASYSGSPGANVLTF.

V gene TRBV28 combines with J gene TRBJ1-2, with TRBD1 matching 9 bases. With V trimmed by 6 bases and J by 1 base, 12 bases remained unmatched. The CDR3 loop spans 17 amino acids. Germline V gene lookup returns CDR1 MDHEN and CDR2 SYDVKM. CDR3 sequence (DNA): TGTGCCAGCAGGCCTAACAGGGGGCGGGCGAATAACTATGGCTACACCTTC. Its protein is CASRPNRGRANNYGYTF.

In the case of this clone: Other DNA sequences in the same sample also yield this CDR3. V and J are TRBV5-1 and TRBJ1-1; 8 positions match TRBD1. V trimming: 4 bases; J trimming: 2 bases; junction bases outside the gene matches: 4. The CDR3 has 14 amino acids. From germline, CDR1 is SGHRS and CDR2 YFSETQ. The CDR3 sequence is CASSPGQVNTEAFF. The CDR3 DNA reads TGCGCCAGCAGCCCGGGACAGGTCAACACTGAAGCTTTCTTT.

The chain uses TRBV6-6 and TRBJ2-7, with D maybe TRBD1 (5 bases). V lost 6 bases to trimming and J lost 2 bases, with 11 bases between them. The CDR3 is 13 residues long. Germline V CDR1 and CDR2: MNHNY, SVGAGI (reference sequence). The CDR3 spells CASRGVGPYEQYF. The CDR3, as DNA: TGTGCCAGCAGAGGGGTCGGCCCCTACGAGCAGTACTTC.

The rearrangement joins TRBV6-7 to TRBJ2-7, with D possibly matching TRBD2 (6 bases). TRBV6-7 is identified as an open reading frame with a role that is uncertain. The CDR3 consists of 15 residues. V gave up 7 bases and J gave up 2 bases, with 18 bases separating them. The CDR3 DNA reads as TGTGCCAGCACCTCGAGCTGGGAGGCGGCCTACGAGCAGTACTTC. This sequence encodes CASTSSWEAAYEQYF.

V gene TRBV5-1 combines with J gene TRBJ1-3; D unresolved. There are 14 residues in the CDR3. The germline V gene encodes CDR1 SGHRS and CDR2 YFSETQ. V was pared by 4 bases and J by 3 bases, with 11 bases between. CDR3 sequence: CASSLGSGGNTIYF. CDR3 in DNA: TGCGCCAGCAGCCTGGGGTCAGGTGGAAACACCATATATTTT.

The chain combines TRBV2 with TRBJ2-7, with 11 bases aligning to TRBD1. This CDR3 has 14 residues. The germline CDR1 and CDR2 sequences are SNHLY and FYNNEI. After removal of 3 bases from V and 5 bases from J, the junction contained 3 bases not matched to a gene. The CDR3 reads CASSEGTGGHEQYF. The CDR3, as DNA: TGTGCCAGCAGTGAGGGGACAGGGGGTCACGAGCAGTACTTC.

The CDR3 sequence: CASSLNPGLSSSEQFF. For the CDR3, the DNA is TGTGCCAGCAGCCTTAATCCGGGACTTTCTTCTAGTGAGCAGTTCTTC. The V and J genes are TRBV11-2 and TRBJ2-1, with D possibly being TRBD2 (6 bases). Germline CDR1 reads SGHAT; CDR2 reads FQNNGV. CDR3 length: 16 residues. V was shortened by 5 bases and J by 9 bases, with 23 bases between the two germline ends.

In nucleotides, the CDR3 is TGCGCCAGCAGCTCGAGCTCCTACAATGAGCAGTTCTTC. Translation: CASSSSSYNEQFF. The chain recombines TRBV5-1 with TRBJ2-1; no reliable D call. V lost 3 bases, J lost 0 bases, and 4 bases lay in between. The V gene's germline CDR1 is SGHRS and CDR2 YFSETQ. The CDR3 extends over 13 amino acids.

This rearrangement joins TRBV6-6 to TRBJ1-2; 7 bases align to TRBD1. The length of the CDR3 is 13 residues. V dropped 8 bases and J dropped 7; count of bases not matched to a gene: 10. CDR1 MNHNY and CDR2 SVGAGI come from the germline V gene (reference sequence). CDR3 amino acids: CASWDSRTGGYTF. CDR3 nucleotides: TGTGCCAGCTGGGACAGCCGGACGGGTGGCTACACCTTC.

The chain uses TRBV5-3 and TRBJ1-2; D call uncertain. TRBV5-3 is assigned to the ORF class and has an uncertain function. Deletions cut 0 bases from V and 4 bases from J, with 4 bases between. CDR3 length equals 12 residues. The CDR3 region is CARSLVSYGYTF. CDR3 DNA: TGTGCCAGAAGCTTGGTCAGCTATGGCTACACCTTC.

This chain links TRBV5-5 with TRBJ2-5; TRBD1 might be the D (5 bases). Germline values: CDR1 SGHKS, CDR2 YYEKEE (reference sequence). V lost 4 bases and J lost 0, with 10 bases in between. This CDR3 spans 14 amino acids. Here the CDR3 DNA reads TGTGCCAGCAGCCCGACAGCCCACCAAGAGACCCAGTACTTC. Protein: CASSPTAHQETQYF.

V and J are TRBV27 and TRBJ1-1, with 12 bases lining up with TRBD1. The CDR3 extends over 15 amino acids. V lost 5 bases to trimming and J lost 5 bases; unmatched junction nucleotides: 6. In germline, CDR1 is MNHEY, CDR2 SMNVEV (reference sequence). CDR3 sequence: CASSPGQGASTEAFF. CDR3 DNA: TGTGCCAGCAGTCCGGGACAGGGGGCGAGTACTGAAGCTTTCTTT.

V gene TRBV11-3 combines with J gene TRBJ2-2; 16 nucleotides agree with TRBD2. The CDR3 covers 20 residues. The germline gives CDR1 SGHNT, CDR2 YENEEA. The V and J ends lost 2 bases and 3 bases, in that order; junction bases with no gene match: 9. DNA for the CDR3: TGTGCCAGCAGCTTATTGCCGGGACTAGCGGGAGGGCCCGACACCGGGGAGCTGTTTTTT. Residues: CASSLLPGLAGGPDTGELFF. The full variable domain, in which reference TRBV11-3 and TRBJ2-2 provide the parts outside the CDR3, is EAGVVQSPRYKIIEKKQPVAFWCNPISGHNTLYWYLQNLGQGPELLIRYENEEAVDDSQLPKDRFSAERLKGVDSTLKIQPAELGDSAVYLCASSLLPGLAGGPDTGELFFGEGSRLTVL.

The chain uses TRBV7-9 and TRBJ2-3; the D gene is possibly TRBD2 (5 bases). The CDR3 is 18 residues long. Germline values: CDR1 SEHNR, CDR2 FQNEAQ (reference sequence). With 5 bases removed from V and 1 base from J, the gap between germline ends came to 22 bases. For the CDR3, the DNA is TGTGCCAGCAGCCAACAGCACGCCAGCGGTTCTGGCACAGATACGCAGTATTTT. Translating it yields CASSQQHASGSGTDTQYF.

The gene calls are TRBV6-1 and TRBJ2-3; 8 bases align to TRBD2. V lost 6 bases and J lost 6; bases outside the gene matches: 8. Per germline, CDR1 MNHNS and CDR2 SASEGT. There are 14 residues in the CDR3. CDR3 nucleotides: TGTGCCAGCAGACCCGGGGGGGGAACGGATACGCAGTATTTT. Its translation: CASRPGGGTDTQYF.

The chain joins TRBV5-1 to TRBJ2-1; D not certain. Germline V CDR1 and CDR2: SGHRS, YFSETQ. The CDR3 covers 14 residues. The ends were cut back, 0 bases at V and 5 bases at J, with 9 bases in the middle. CDR3 sequence: CASSLAEPHNEQFF. As DNA, the CDR3 is TGCGCCAGCAGCTTGGCGGAGCCCCACAATGAGCAGTTCTTC.

The rearrangement links TRBV11-2 to TRBJ1-2; possibly TRBD1 for D (6 bases). CDR1 and CDR2 from the germline V gene are SGHAT and FQNNGV. This CDR3 has 13 residues. Trimming took off 5 bases at V and 8 bases at J, with 15 bases between the two ends. The CDR3 loop is CASSLGGAAGYTF. The CDR3 nucleotides are TGTGCCAGCAGCCTGGGGGGGGCCGCCGGCTACACCTTC.

CDR3 DNA: TGTGCCAGCAGCTTCCGACACTCCTCTGGGGCCAACGTCCTGACTTTC. Encoded protein: CASSFRHSSGANVLTF. V usage is TRBV11-3 and J usage is TRBJ2-6; D not certain. Germline assignment: CDR1 SGHNT and CDR2 YENEEA. CDR3 size: 16 residues. V shed 3 bases and J shed 0 bases, with 9 bases lying between them. Together with reference TRBV11-3 and TRBJ2-6, the CDR3 gives the full variable domain: EAGVVQSPRYKIIEKKQPVAFWCNPISGHNTLYWYLQNLGQGPELLIRYENEEAVDDSQLPKDRFSAERLKGVDSTLKIQPAELGDSAVYLCASSFRHSSGANVLTFGAGSRLTVL.